Reported below is one T cell receptor beta chain. Its antigen is still unknown. Base qualities were left out, and no much larger clone turns up one base away. From cysteine to phenylalanine, the CDR3 is 12 amino acids long. Solely the CDR3 DNA is kept, with 36 bases framed from the first base. At the junction V is shortened by 4 bases and J by 6 bases, with 10 bases in between. CDR1 SGHVS and CDR2 FQNEAQ were looked up in the germline V gene. This specimen comes from a study of cytomegalovirus exposure and HLA in healthy donors (dated by TCRdb to 2016 to 2017). For the wider study: In an earlier analysis of roughly 500 of the donors, roughly 300 Gb of sequence data and some 100 million unique TCR beta sequences from 150 million to 200 million T cells were reported. The T cell repertoires of 666 subjects were profiled by immunosequencing and related to cytomegalovirus serostatus. The study aimed to test whether cataloging public T cell receptors could reveal signatures of past pathogen exposure. HLA typing covered class I and class II loci at four-digit resolution. Besides the first cohort of hundreds of subjects, a separate validation cohort made up of roughly 120 different subjects was used. Of the roughly 390 genotyped donors, over 65% fell in the genetic ancestry cluster associated with self-reported Caucasian donors. Typing coverage varied by locus: roughly 629-640 donors for A, B, C, DRB1 and DQB1; under 550 for DQA1; around 570 for DPA1; approximately 450 for DPB1. Every repertoire in the discovery cohort had been generated on one and the same sequencing platform. Alongside the repertoire data, information on donor age, sex, ethnicity and CMV serostatus was compiled. Roughly five DR-DQ haplotypes were handled as single units for association and clustering because linkage in the cohort was strong. The later analysis used no new phenotypic data to find candidate immune exposures, relying instead on TCR beta sequences and their occurrence across donors. In a later analysis, previously published TCR beta repertoires from 500 to 750 donors were re-analyzed and high-resolution HLA genotyping was added so that TCR occurrence patterns could be studied. About 330 gigabases of sequencing data and around 90 million unique TCR sequences made up an early release that covered about 640 HLA-typed donors. In an earlier analysis of around 540 of the donors, high-throughput TCR beta sequencing was used to judge whether each TCR beta V gene segment behaved as functional or pseudogenic. In a later genetic analysis, genome-wide SNP genotypes for about three fifths of the roughly 670 donors were used, and that subset was treated as a discovery cohort. High-throughput TCR immunosequencing, statistical association of individual TCRs with disease status, and machine learning were combined to predict cytomegalovirus infection status. On average, roughly 200,000 unique TCR beta nucleotide sequences were sequenced per donor among more than 350 genotyped donors of the cohort, with roughly 19% of those sequences being non-productive.

The library relied on the immunoSEQ multiplex PCR assay. For the multiplex PCR, a mixture combining 60 forward primers for TCR Vbeta segments and 13 reverse primers for TCR Jbeta segments was used. A multiplex PCR assay on genomic DNA amplified the CDR3 region of rearranged TCR beta genes. Amplified TCR beta libraries were sequenced as 87-base-pair reads on the Illumina HiSeq System. The published analysis was carried out like this. A later analysis counted around 72 million unique TCR beta chains across the 650 to 800 repertoires, and roughly 9.9 million of these chains were shared by at least two donors. Raw reads were error-corrected and collapsed into unique sequences with a nearest-neighbor algorithm that merged closely related sequences to remove PCR and sequencing errors. Alignment of CDR3 sequences to IMGT reference sequences was used to assign V, D and J gene segments. For a sequence to be retained, a match of at least six nucleotides to both a V gene segment and a J gene segment was required. Rearrangements were classified as productive when the CDR3 lacked stop codons and remained in frame with V and J, and all other rearrangements were classified as non-productive. CDR3 was defined according to IMGT convention as the region running from the second conserved V-encoded cysteine to the conserved J-encoded phenylalanine. The earlier analysis of 450 to 750 of the donors excluded any sequence lacking an unambiguous match to a single V gene segment. An earlier analysis of 587 of the donors called V segments functional above 56.7% productive rearrangements and segregating when the between-donor standard deviation exceeded 5%. A statistical classification framework was developed to diagnose cytomegalovirus status using the catalog of TCR beta chain sequences. In a later analysis, TCR nucleotide sequences were compared against IMGT/GENE-DB human TR gene sequences so that V and J genes could be assigned. A later analysis assigned CDR3 sequences and most-parsimonious VDJ recombination scenarios with the TCRdist pipeline. A later analysis defined each TCR beta chain by its CDR3 amino acid sequence plus V-gene family, and excluded reads lacking a unique V-gene family. In a later analysis, approximately 640 highly shared, low-generation-probability nucleotide sequences were removed to address suspected cross-contamination and a sequencing artifact. In a later analysis, a clonal expansion index for each public chain was calculated from normalized within-repertoire ranks of inferred template counts. Generation probabilities in a later analysis came from a VDJ recombination model fitted to out-of-frame rearrangements, and those results were checked against IGoR. Hypergeometric tests were used in a later analysis to score TCR-TCR, TCR-HLA and TCR-CMV co-occurrence, with a repertoire-size bias correction applied to the TCR pairs. In a later analysis, false discovery rates were estimated by permuting HLA or CMV assignments 20 times. In a later analysis, co-occurring TCRs were grouped with DBSCAN, and TCRdist sequence similarity was added when clustering was performed within HLA-allele-positive subsets. Repertoires with fewer than 30,000 or more than 120,000 public chains, plus five repertoires with anomalous nucleotide sharing, were excluded from co-occurrence clustering. TCRdb retrieved this table from immuneACCESS and kept in-frame rearrangements only. Not all clones are present; in checked studies, unresolved V genes account for under half, and no reason is known for the remainder. V, J and clone size are taken as reported in that table, and D and trimming were inferred from the DNA itself. Across this sample there are some 170,000 clones, with roughly four fifths seen only once. In total, the top ten clones hold more than 1.2% of the sample.

The cohort comprised around 700 healthy bone marrow donors. Cohort members were all nominally healthy when sampled, although unrecorded immune exposures were likely present. The donor was CMV seronegative and belonged to the group of 380 or so seronegative cohort members. A peripheral blood sample was provided by each donor, and peripheral blood mononuclear cells were used for TCR beta sequencing. Genomic DNA extraction from the blood cell samples was performed with the Qiagen DNeasy Blood Extraction Kit. Beyond this particular receptor, the publication reports: In a later genetic analysis, a missense DCLRE1C variant was associated with V-gene and J-gene trimming of TCR beta chains, and the association was replicated in an independent cohort. While some public TCRs were present in many individuals, most TCR sequences turned up only very rarely across donors. In both the original and validation cohorts, the classifier was reported to diagnose cytomegalovirus status with high specificity and sensitivity. In a later analysis, 16,951 TCR beta sequences were associated with specific HLA alleles at a false discovery rate of 0.05. The presence/absence analyses assumed that sequencing depth was roughly uniform across donors, and that assumption may not be true. A later analysis found that TCR association rates varied across HLA loci, with DRB1 alleles showing the most associated TCRs and HLA-C alleles the fewest. In an earlier analysis of approximately 590 of the donors, most TCR beta V segments appeared in productive rearrangements about 90% or about 30% of the time, broadly matching IMGT annotations. In vitro tests confirmed that a few of the cytomegalovirus-associated TCR beta chains recognize cytomegalovirus antigens. In the study, roughly 160 TCR beta chains were listed as associated with cytomegalovirus. A cluster of highly shared sequence variants was judged likely to be a technical artifact of the sequencing pipeline. Because counts were too low, 15 to 20 rarely observed V segments, including chromosome 9 orphons, were excluded from the earlier analysis of around 590 of the donors. Some IMGT-functional V segments, including TRBV6-2 and TRBV6-3, could not be told apart with the 87-base-pair reads, so those segments were excluded. Correlated functional status among segregating V segments might reflect linkage disequilibrium, but an unknown experimental factor could not be ruled out. The cohort was sequenced for TCR beta chains only, and without alpha or paired-chain data the features that could be detected were limited. For the cohort, immune exposure information was limited to CMV serostatus. In a later analysis, HLA-associated TCR beta chains showed more clonal expansion and lower generation probabilities than non-associated chains that were equally common. In a later analysis, most CMV-associated TCR beta chains were found to appear HLA-restricted, with HLA associations seemingly driven largely by CMV exposure. According to a later analysis, parvovirus B19, influenza, CMV and Epstein-Barr virus appeared linked to several top co-occurrence clusters. The authors suggested that the approach could potentially be generalized to other disease states and immunological phenotypes. Compared with the roughly 720-donor mean, donors in an Asian-associated ancestry cluster had fewer N-insertions in productive TCRs, according to a later genetic analysis. When HLA alleles, especially DR and DQ, strongly co-occurred, TCR associations were difficult to assign to individual alleles. A further reported finding was that TCR beta sequences accurately predicted the HLA-A and HLA-B alleles for most subjects in the first cohort. Because some donors lacked HLA typing at each locus, the association tests relied only on the typed subset.

The chain is assembled from TRBV7-8 and TRBJ2-7, with no D gene named confidently. This TCR was sampled from a man aged 55 to 69 in good health and CMV-seronegative. The sequenced material came from PBMCs. The CDR3 region has the sequence CASSSAVGEQYF. The base sequence is TGTGCCAGCAGCTCGGCGGTTGGCGAGCAGTACTTC.